This is a list of T cell receptor beta chains from one sample in a study of T-cell reconstitution after alpha-beta-depleted transplantation in children. A single record per CDR3 protein comes from TCRdb applying MiXCR to the PCR reads. The sample consists of about 360,000 distinct CDR3 sequences, 10% to 15% of them appearing once. Material: PBMCs, obtained from the stem cell graft. The receptors shown here come from a human donor who donated a stem cell graft to a child with Fanconi anemia. The CDR3 runs from the conserved cysteine through the conserved F or W. The order of the fields is clone size, D gene, J gene, V gene, CDR3 DNA, CDR3 protein. A D gene is named only where the DNA matches it firmly. Some rows mark clone size as missing; the rest say once, few, many or name a class of expanded clone.

abundance: few
d_gene: NA
j_gene: TRBJ1-2
v_gene: TRBV10-3
CDR3nt: TGTGCCATCAGTGAAACAGATAGCGCTAACTATGGCTACACCTTC
CDR3aa: CAISETDSANYGYTF

abundance: NA
d_gene: NA
j_gene: TRBJ2-5
v_gene: TRBV18
CDR3nt: TGTGCCAGCTCACCAAAGACACTCACTGAAGACCAGTACTTC
CDR3aa: CASSPKTLTEDQYF

abundance: many
d_gene: NA
j_gene: TRBJ2-2
v_gene: TRBV7-2
CDR3nt: TGTGCCAGCAGCTTAGGAAGTAACACCGGGGAGCTGTTTTTT
CDR3aa: CASSLGSNTGELFF

abundance: NA
d_gene: NA
j_gene: TRBJ1-2
v_gene: TRBV7-9
CDR3nt: TGTGCCAGCAGCTTAGGAGCAGATAACTATGGCTACACCTTC
CDR3aa: CASSLGADNYGYTF

abundance: few
d_gene: TRBD1
j_gene: TRBJ2-6
v_gene: TRBV20-1
CDR3nt: TGCAGTGCTAGAGGCCCGGGACAGCCGAAGGCCAACGTCCTGACTTTC
CDR3aa: CSARGPGQPKANVLTF

abundance: NA
d_gene: TRBD2
j_gene: TRBJ2-3
v_gene: TRBV6-1
CDR3nt: TGTGCCAGCGGTCGGGGGGACCGCTTATTCACAGATACGCAGTATTTT
CDR3aa: CASGRGDRLFTDTQYF

abundance: many
d_gene: NA
j_gene: TRBJ2-7
v_gene: TRBV5-1
CDR3nt: TGCGCCAGCAGGGTAGACTCCTACGAGCAGTACTTC
CDR3aa: CASRVDSYEQYF

abundance: many
d_gene: NA
j_gene: TRBJ2-1
v_gene: TRBV6-5
CDR3nt: TGTGCCAGCAGTTACCGGAGGGGGCCCCAGGGGAATGAGCAGTTCTTC
CDR3aa: CASSYRRGPQGNEQFF

abundance: many
d_gene: NA
j_gene: TRBJ1-2
v_gene: TRBV7-8
CDR3nt: TGTGCCAGCAGCCGAGACAGAAGAGGCTACACCTTC
CDR3aa: CASSRDRRGYTF

abundance: many
d_gene: NA
j_gene: TRBJ2-2
v_gene: TRBV29-1
CDR3nt: TGCAGCGTTGAATCGGGGATAGACACCGGGGAGCTGTTTTTT
CDR3aa: CSVESGIDTGELFF

abundance: NA
d_gene: NA
j_gene: TRBJ2-3
v_gene: TRBV18
CDR3nt: TGTGCCAGCTCACGGAACGGGCCGCCTAATTCACAGTATTTT
CDR3aa: CASSRNGPPNSQYF

abundance: few
d_gene: NA
j_gene: TRBJ2-5
v_gene: TRBV3-1
CDR3nt: TGTGCCAGCAGCCCACGCACCCCAGAGACCCAGTACTTC
CDR3aa: CASSPRTPETQYF

abundance: NA
d_gene: NA
j_gene: TRBJ1-2
v_gene: TRBV18
CDR3nt: TGTGCCAGCTCTCCCGGGCTCATCAATTATGGCCACACCTTC
CDR3aa: CASSPGLINYGHTF

abundance: many
d_gene: NA
j_gene: TRBJ1-2
v_gene: TRBV20-1
CDR3nt: TGCAGTGCTAGTTCGGGTCCGGAGGGCTACACCTTC
CDR3aa: CSASSGPEGYTF

abundance: NA
d_gene: NA
j_gene: TRBJ2-6
v_gene: TRBV4-2
CDR3nt: TGTGCCAGCAGCCAGGGGACCACCAACGTCCTGACTTTC
CDR3aa: CASSQGTTNVLTF

abundance: many
d_gene: NA
j_gene: TRBJ2-4
v_gene: TRBV29-1
CDR3nt: TGCAGCGCTATCGAACAGGGAGACATTCAGTACTTC
CDR3aa: CSAIEQGDIQYF

abundance: many
d_gene: NA
j_gene: TRBJ2-7
v_gene: TRBV7-2
CDR3nt: TGTGCCAGCAGCTTAGGAGCGTCCTACGAGCAGTACTTC
CDR3aa: CASSLGASYEQYF

abundance: many
d_gene: TRBD1
j_gene: TRBJ1-1
v_gene: TRBV12-3/TRBV12-4
CDR3nt: TGTGCCAGCAGCTTGGACAGGTACACTGAAGCTTTCTTT
CDR3aa: CASSLDRYTEAFF

abundance: few
d_gene: TRBD1
j_gene: TRBJ1-4
v_gene: TRBV7-8
CDR3nt: TGTGCCAGCAGCTGGGACAGGGCTAATGAAAAACTGTTTTTT
CDR3aa: CASSWDRANEKLFF

abundance: NA
d_gene: NA
j_gene: TRBJ2-1
v_gene: TRBV24-1
CDR3nt: TGTGCCACCAGTGATTCTGACGCCGGCTCCTACAATGAGCAGTTCTTC
CDR3aa: CATSDSDAGSYNEQFF

abundance: few
d_gene: TRBD1
j_gene: TRBJ1-1
v_gene: TRBV20-1
CDR3nt: TGCAGTGCCACGACAGGGGGACCGGGGGACACTGAAGCTTTCTTT
CDR3aa: CSATTGGPGDTEAFF

abundance: few
d_gene: NA
j_gene: TRBJ2-7
v_gene: TRBV7-2
CDR3nt: TGTGCCAGCAGCTTAGCAGGAAGTTGGGGGGCGTCCCACTACGAGCAGTACTTC
CDR3aa: CASSLAGSWGASHYEQYF

abundance: NA
d_gene: NA
j_gene: TRBJ1-2
v_gene: TRBV12-3/TRBV12-4
CDR3nt: TGTGCCAGCACCATTACAGGCCGTGGCTACACCTTC
CDR3aa: CASTITGRGYTF